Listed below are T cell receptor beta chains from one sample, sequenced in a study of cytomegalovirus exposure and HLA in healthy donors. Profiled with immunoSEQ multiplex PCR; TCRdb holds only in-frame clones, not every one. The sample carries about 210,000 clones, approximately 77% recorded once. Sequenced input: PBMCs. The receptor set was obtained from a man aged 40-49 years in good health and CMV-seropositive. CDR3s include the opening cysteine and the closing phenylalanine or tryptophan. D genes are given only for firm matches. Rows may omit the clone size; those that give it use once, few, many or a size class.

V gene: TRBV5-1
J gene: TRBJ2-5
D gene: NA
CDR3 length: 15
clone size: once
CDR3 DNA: TGCGCCAGCAGCTTGGGTTTACAGGGTTGGGAGACCCAGTACTTC
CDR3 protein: CASSLGLQGWETQYF

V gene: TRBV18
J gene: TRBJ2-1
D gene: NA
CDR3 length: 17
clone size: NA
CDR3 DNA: TGTGCCAGCTCACCTCCCCCCCTACTCTCCCGATACAATGAGCAGTTCTTC
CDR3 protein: CASSPPPLLSRYNEQFF

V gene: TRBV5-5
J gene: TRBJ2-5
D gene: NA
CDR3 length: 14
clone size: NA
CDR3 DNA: TGTGCCAGCAGCCCCCAGGGAGGTCAAGAGACCCAGTACTTC
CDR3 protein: CASSPQGGQETQYF

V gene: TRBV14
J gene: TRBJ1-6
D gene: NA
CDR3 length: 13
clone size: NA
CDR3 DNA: TGTGCCAGCAGCCAAGGTGTCAAATCACCCCTCCACTTT
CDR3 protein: CASSQGVKSPLHF

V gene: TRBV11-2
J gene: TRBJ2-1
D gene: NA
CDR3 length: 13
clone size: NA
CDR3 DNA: TGTGCCAGCAGCTTAGCGCAAGAGAATTGGCAGTTCTTC
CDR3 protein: CASSLAQENWQFF

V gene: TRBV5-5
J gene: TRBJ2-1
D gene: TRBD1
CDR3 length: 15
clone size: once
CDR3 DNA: TGTGCCAGCAGCGAGCCGGGACAGGGGTTTCGTGAGCAGTTCTTC
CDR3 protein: CASSEPGQGFREQFF

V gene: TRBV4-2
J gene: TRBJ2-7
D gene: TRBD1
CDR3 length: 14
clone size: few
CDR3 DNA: TGTGCCAGCAGCCAGGGACAGGACCCCTACGAGCAGTACTTC
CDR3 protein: CASSQGQDPYEQYF

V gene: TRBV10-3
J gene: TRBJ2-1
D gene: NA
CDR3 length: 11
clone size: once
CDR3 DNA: TGTGCCATCGGGGACTCCAATGAGCAGTTCTTC
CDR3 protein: CAIGDSNEQFF

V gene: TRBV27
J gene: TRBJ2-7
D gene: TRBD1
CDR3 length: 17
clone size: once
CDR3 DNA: TGTGCCAGCAGTTTAGCCGGGACAGGGGGCTCATCCTACGAGCAGTACTTC
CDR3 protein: CASSLAGTGGSSYEQYF

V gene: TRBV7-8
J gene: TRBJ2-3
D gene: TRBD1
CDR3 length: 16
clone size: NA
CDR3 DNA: TGTGCCAGCAGCTTATGGGGGACAGGGGTAACAGATACGCAGTATTTT
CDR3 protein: CASSLWGTGVTDTQYF